A single sample gave rise to the 16 T cell receptor beta chains below, sequenced in a study of T cell changes during pregnancy in multiple sclerosis. Sequenced by immunoSEQ multiplex PCR; TCRdb stores in-frame clones only, minus some. The sample lists tens of thousands of clones; less than 90% were seen once. The specimen was CD4+ T cells from peripheral blood mononuclear cells, collected in the second trimester of pregnancy. The source of these receptors is a female donor with multiple sclerosis, enrolled in a pregnancy study.

This clone appeared once. The chain uses TRBV28 and TRBJ2-7, with unresolved D. CDR1 and CDR2 from the germline V gene are MDHEN and SYDVKM. The CDR3 is 15 amino acids. Trimming took off 5 bases at V and 3 bases at J, with 17 bases between the two ends. The CDR3, as DNA: TGTGCCAGCAGTCCTCCGGGTCCGCCGCACTACGAGCAGTACTTC. It translates to CASSPPGPPHYEQYF. Combining the CDR3 with reference TRBV28 and TRBJ2-7 gives the whole variable domain DVKVTQSSRYLVKRTGEKVFLECVQDMDHENMFWYRQDPGLGLRLIYFSYDVKMKEKGDIPEGYSVSREKKERFSLILESASTNQTSMYLCASSPPGPPHYEQYFGPGTRLTVT.

The genes are TRBV5-1 and TRBJ2-5, with D maybe TRBD1 (5 bases). Trimming stripped 2 bases from V and 1 base from J, with 6 bases between. This CDR3 comprises 13 residues. Per the germline V gene, CDR1 is SGHRS and CDR2 is YFSETQ. This CDR3 is CASSLDSQETQYF. The CDR3 bases are TGCGCCAGCAGCTTAGACAGCCAAGAGACCCAGTACTTC.

This clone has a handful of counts. The chain links TRBV7-9 to TRBJ2-4; 15 positions agree with TRBD2. Trimming took 1 base from V and 0 from J; bases not matched to a gene: 1. The CDR3 runs 18 residues. Germline V gene lookup returns CDR1 SEHNR and CDR2 FQNEAQ (reference sequence). The CDR3 DNA sequence: TGTGCCAGCAGCTTAGGGGGACTAGCGGGGGGAGCCAAAAACATTCAGTACTTC. Its protein is CASSLGGLAGGAKNIQYF. The whole variable domain, remainder taken from reference TRBV7-9 and TRBJ2-4, is DTGVSQNPRHKITKRGQNVTFRCDPISEHNRLYWYRQTLGQGPEFLTYFQNEAQLEKSRLLSDRFSAERPKGSFSTLEIQRTEQGDSAMYLCASSLGGLAGGAKNIQYFGAGTRLSVL.

The chain recombines TRBV7-3 with TRBJ1-1; 8 positions agree with TRBD1. The CDR3 loop spans 14 amino acids. Germline-derived CDR1 and CDR2 are SGHTA and FQGTGA. The ends lost 3 bases at V and 2 bases at J; junction bases unmatched: 2. CDR3 protein: CASSLTGENTEAFF. In DNA form, the CDR3 reads TGTGCCAGCAGCTTGACAGGGGAAAACACTGAAGCTTTCTTT.

This sequence joins TRBV6-5 and TRBJ2-5; D is perhaps TRBD2 (6 bases). Between the trimmed V and J ends, which lost 2 bases and 4 bases, there was a span of 17 bases. The germline V gene has CDR1 MNHEY and CDR2 SVGAGI. This CDR3 is built from 16 residues. CDR3 loop: CASSYRPNSGRETQYF. In DNA form, the CDR3 reads TGTGCCAGCAGTTACCGACCTAATAGCGGTAGAGAGACCCAGTACTTC.

The rearrangement joins TRBV19 to TRBJ2-5; D remains unclear. Trimming pared 3 bases from V and 5 bases from J, leaving 4 bases between. From germline, CDR1 is LNHDA and CDR2 SQIVND (reference sequence). The CDR3 runs to 11 residues. The chain's CDR3 is CASSMGETQYF. DNA for the CDR3: TGTGCCAGTAGTATGGGCGAGACCCAGTACTTC.

This chain links TRBV4-2 with TRBJ1-4; D not certain. Trimming stripped 0 bases from V and 8 bases from J, with 10 bases between. Per germline, CDR1 LGHNA and CDR2 YNFKEQ. CDR3 length: 14 amino acids. CDR3: CASSQEGSSEKLFF. DNA for the CDR3: TGTGCCAGCAGCCAAGAGGGCAGCTCAGAAAAACTGTTTTTT.

This clone appeared once. The chain carries TRBV9 and TRBJ2-3; 10 bases match TRBD2. Germline trimming cut 0 bases from V and 4 bases from J; bases unmatched to any gene: 8. CDR3 length: 17 amino acids. CDR1 is SGDLS, CDR2 YYNGEE, per germline. The CDR3: CASSVASTSGMADTQYF. Here the CDR3 DNA reads TGTGCCAGCAGCGTAGCTTCTACTAGCGGGATGGCAGATACGCAGTATTTT. Complete variable domain (other parts from reference TRBV9 and TRBJ2-3): DSGVTQTPKHLITATGQRVTLRCSPRSGDLSVYWYQQSLDQGLQFLIQYYNGEERAKGNILERFSAQQFPDLHSELNLSSLELGDSALYFCASSVASTSGMADTQYFGPGTRLTVL.

The V and J genes are TRBV28 and TRBJ1-3; D ambiguous. The CDR3 runs to 17 residues. The germline V gene has CDR1 MDHEN and CDR2 SYDVKM. V was cut by 6 bases and J by 0 bases, with 18 bases left in between. CDR3 in DNA: TGTGCCAGCAGCTCTACCGGACTGCCTTCCTCTGGAAACACCATATATTTT. It specifies CASSSTGLPSSGNTIYF.

The chain employs TRBV4-2 and TRBJ2-3; a possible D gene is TRBD1 (5 bases). The V end lost 4 bases, the J end lost 6 bases, and 14 bases lay between the germline ends. The CDR3 has 14 amino acids. Germline assignment: CDR1 LGHNA and CDR2 YNFKEQ. The CDR3: CASSPGHDWDTQYF. Written as DNA, the CDR3 is TGTGCCAGCAGCCCAGGACACGATTGGGATACGCAGTATTTT.

This sequence joins TRBV7-2 and TRBJ2-7, with 11 positions matching TRBD2. The CDR3 sequence is 15 residues long. Germline-derived CDR1 and CDR2 are SGHTA and FQGNSA. J lost 6 bases, V lost 1 base, and 5 bases had no gene match. The CDR3 nucleotides are TGTGCCAGCAGCTTAGATGTAGCGGGAGGGCGCGAGCAGTACTTC. The encoded protein is CASSLDVAGGREQYF.

This clone appeared a single time. The gene calls are TRBV5-1 and TRBJ2-1, with 10 bases fitting TRBD1. The CDR3 runs to 18 residues. V shed 4 bases, J shed 1 base, and the junction held 11 bases outside the gene matches. CDR1 and CDR2 (germline): SGHRS, YFSETQ. The CDR3 region is CASSLNTPGQGSYNEQFF. Written as DNA, the CDR3 is TGCGCCAGCAGCCTAAACACCCCGGGACAGGGGTCCTACAATGAGCAGTTCTTC.

V gene TRBV19 combines with J gene TRBJ1-2; TRBD1 matches 7 bases. CDR1 and CDR2 from the germline V gene are LNHDA and SQIVND (reference sequence). Germline trimming cut 7 bases from V and 1 base from J; bases unmatched to any gene: 9. The CDR3 is 15 residues long. The CDR3 protein is CASKDPGQLNYGYTF. The CDR3 bases are TGTGCCAGTAAAGACCCGGGACAGCTTAACTATGGCTACACCTTC.

The chain combines TRBV28 with TRBJ1-3; 7 bases agree with TRBD1. CDR3 length equals 16 residues. The J segment lost 1 base and the V segment lost 6 bases, leaving 9 bases of the junction unmatched. Germline lookup yields CDR1 MDHEN and CDR2 SYDVKM. In DNA, the CDR3 is TGTGCCAGCAGCTTAACAGGGGCCGGATCTGGAAACACCATATATTTT. This encodes CASSLTGAGSGNTIYF. The full variable domain, with the rest looked up from reference TRBV28 and TRBJ1-3, is DVKVTQSSRYLVKRTGEKVFLECVQDMDHENMFWYRQDPGLGLRLIYFSYDVKMKEKGDIPEGYSVSREKKERFSLILESASTNQTSMYLCASSLTGAGSGNTIYFGEGSWLTVV.

V usage is TRBV20-1 and J usage is TRBJ1-1; D is uncertain. Germline V gives CDR1 DFQATT, CDR2 SNEGSKA (reference sequence). The CDR3 covers 9 residues. V was clipped by 5 bases and J by 11 bases, with 9 bases between them. CDR3 nucleotides: TGCAGTGCTCAGAGTAGCGCTTTCTTT. It is translated as CSAQSSAFF.

The chain uses TRBV6-5 and TRBJ2-7, with D maybe TRBD2 (5 bases). V dropped 3 bases and J dropped 6 bases, with 12 bases sitting between them. The CDR3 extends over 13 amino acids. Per the germline V gene, CDR1 is MNHEY and CDR2 is SVGAGI. CDR3 DNA: TGTGCCAGCAGTTATGAGGGAGTGGGCGAGCAGTACTTC. This gives the protein CASSYEGVGEQYF.